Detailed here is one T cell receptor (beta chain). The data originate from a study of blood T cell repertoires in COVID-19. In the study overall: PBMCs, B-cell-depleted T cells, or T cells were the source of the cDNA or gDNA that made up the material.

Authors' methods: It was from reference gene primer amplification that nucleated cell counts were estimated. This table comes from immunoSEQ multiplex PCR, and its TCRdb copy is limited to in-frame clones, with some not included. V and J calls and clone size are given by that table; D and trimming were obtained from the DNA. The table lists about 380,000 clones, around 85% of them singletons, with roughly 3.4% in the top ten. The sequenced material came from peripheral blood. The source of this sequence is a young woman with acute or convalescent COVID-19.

The CDR3 protein is CATRGGNTEAFF. In DNA form, the CDR3 reads TGTGCCACCAGGGGGGGGAACACTGAAGCTTTCTTT. The chain combines TRBV27 with TRBJ1-1; TRBD1 matches at 7 bases. This CDR3 is built from 12 residues. Germline V lookup: CDR1 MNHEY, CDR2 SMNVEV (reference sequence). The junction had 3 bases not matched to a gene; V was cut back by 10 bases and J by 1 base.